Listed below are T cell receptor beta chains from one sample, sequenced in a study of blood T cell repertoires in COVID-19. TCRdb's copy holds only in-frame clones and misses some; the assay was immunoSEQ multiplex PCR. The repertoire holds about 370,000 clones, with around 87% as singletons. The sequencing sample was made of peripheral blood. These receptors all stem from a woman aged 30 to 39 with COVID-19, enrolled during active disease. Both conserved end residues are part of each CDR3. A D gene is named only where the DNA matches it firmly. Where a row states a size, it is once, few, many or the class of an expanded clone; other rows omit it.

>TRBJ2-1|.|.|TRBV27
TGTGCCAGCAGCGAGAGGGCAGGTGAGCAGTTCTTC
CASSERAGEQFF
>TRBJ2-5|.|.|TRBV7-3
TGTGCCAGCAGCCCCTCCGGGGTCTTGGGAGAGACCCAGTACTTC
CASSPSGVLGETQYF
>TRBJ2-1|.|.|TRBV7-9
TGTGCCAGCAGCTTAGACGATAGCGTCACATACAATGAGCAGTTCTTC
CASSLDDSVTYNEQFF
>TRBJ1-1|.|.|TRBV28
TGTGCCAGCAGTGCCGGGACTGAGTGGAGCTCTGAAGCTTTCTTT
CASSAGTEWSSEAFF
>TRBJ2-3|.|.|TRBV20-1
TGCAGTGCTAGTTTAGGTGGGTTCGGGACGCAGTATTTT
CSASLGGFGTQYF
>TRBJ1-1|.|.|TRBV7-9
TGTGCCAGCAGCTTTCCGTTTTTGAACACTGAAGCTTTCTTT
CASSFPFLNTEAFF
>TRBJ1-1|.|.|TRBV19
TGTGCCAGTACCCCCAGGCTGGGGAACACTGAAGCTTTCTTT
CASTPRLGNTEAFF
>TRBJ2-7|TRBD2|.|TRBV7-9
TGTGCCAGCAGCATCCCGGGACTAGCGGGAGGAGTGCAGTACTTC
CASSIPGLAGGVQYF
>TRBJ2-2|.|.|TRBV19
TGTGCCAGTAGCCCTCCAGTGAACACCGGGGAGCTGTTTTTT
CASSPPVNTGELFF
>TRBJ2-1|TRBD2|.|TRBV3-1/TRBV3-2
TGTGCCAGCAGCCACCCCGTTGGACTAGCGGGAGTCTCGAATGAGCAGTTCTTC
CASSHPVGLAGVSNEQFF
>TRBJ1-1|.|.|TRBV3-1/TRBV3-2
TGTGCCAGCGGATCCGGGACACTGAACACTGAAGCTTTCTTT
CASGSGTLNTEAFF
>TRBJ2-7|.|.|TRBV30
TGTGCCTGGGAGTGGGGCCGGTATCGGCGGGACGCCCCCTACGAGCAGTACTTC
CAWEWGRYRRDAPYEQYF
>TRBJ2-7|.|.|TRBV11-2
TGTGCCAGCAGCTTCAGAGCCCCTATCGGGAGTTCTCCCTACGAGCAGTACTTC
CASSFRAPIGSSPYEQYF
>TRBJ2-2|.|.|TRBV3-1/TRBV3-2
TGTGCCAGCAGCCAAGTCCCAGTACTGAGGGCCATTTTCCAAACCGGGGAGCTGTTTTTT
CASSQVPVLRAIFQTGELFF
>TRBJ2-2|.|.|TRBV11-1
TGTGCCAGCAGCCAGGGAAACACCGGGGAGCTGTTTTTT
CASSQGNTGELFF
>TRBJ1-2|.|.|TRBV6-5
TGTGCCAGCAGTTACTCGGGCAGGGCCCCACACTATGGCTACACCTTC
CASSYSGRAPHYGYTF
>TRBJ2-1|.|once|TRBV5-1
TGCGCCAGCAGCTTGGAGCGTCCCCGGTTCAATGAGCAGTTCTTC
CASSLERPRFNEQFF
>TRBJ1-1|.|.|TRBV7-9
TGTGCCAGCAGCAAGCAATCGACGGGATTCAACACTGAAGCTTTCTTT
CASSKQSTGFNTEAFF
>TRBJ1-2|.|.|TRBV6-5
TGTGCCAGCAGTCTCGGACAGCCCGGGGGCTACACCTTC
CASSLGQPGGYTF
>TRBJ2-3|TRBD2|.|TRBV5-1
TGCGCCAGCAGCACAGGGACTAGCGGGATCACAGATACGCAGTATTTT
CASSTGTSGITDTQYF
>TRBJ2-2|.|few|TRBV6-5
TGTGCCAGCAGTCTAAGGAGCACCGGGGAGCTGTTTTTT
CASSLRSTGELFF
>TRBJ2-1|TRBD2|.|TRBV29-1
TGCAGCGTAGACCTGATCGGCCTAGCGGGAACCTACAATGAGCAGTTCTTC
CSVDLIGLAGTYNEQFF
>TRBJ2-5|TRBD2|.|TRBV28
TGTGCCAGCAGTTTATCGAGCGGGGGAGGAGAGACCCAGTACTTC
CASSLSSGGGETQYF
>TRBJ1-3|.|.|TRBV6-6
TGTGCCAGCAGTCCAGGGTCCTCGGGTGGAAACACCATATATTTT
CASSPGSSGGNTIYF
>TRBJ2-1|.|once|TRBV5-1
TGCGCCAGCAGCTTGGAGGTTCAGGTCCACCACAATGAGCAGTTCTTC
CASSLEVQVHHNEQFF
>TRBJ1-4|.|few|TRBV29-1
TGCAGCGTTGAGTCCGAGGGGAGGGGTGAAAAACTGTTTTTT
CSVESEGRGEKLFF
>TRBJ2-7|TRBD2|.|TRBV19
TGTGCCAGTAGTGTCCAGCGGGAGTTCTCCTACGAGCAGTACTTC
CASSVQREFSYEQYF
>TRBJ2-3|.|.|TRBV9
TGTGCCAGCAGCGTCGGCGGCTTCACAGATACGCAGTATTTT
CASSVGGFTDTQYF
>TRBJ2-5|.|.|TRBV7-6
TGTGCCAGCAGCCAGGTGCCGGGACAAGGGGCTCAAGAGACCCAGTACTTC
CASSQVPGQGAQETQYF
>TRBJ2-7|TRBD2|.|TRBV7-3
TGTGCCAGCAGCCAAAAGGACGGACTAGCGGGAGCCCACGAGCAGTACTTC
CASSQKDGLAGAHEQYF
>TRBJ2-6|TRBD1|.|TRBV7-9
TGTGCCACCTTATTCAGAGGACAGGGTAGTGGGGCCAACGTCCTGACTTTC
CATLFRGQGSGANVLTF
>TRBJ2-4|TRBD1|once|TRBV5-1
TGCGCCAGCAGCGAGACAGGGGGCGCCGGTATTGTGGCCAAAAACATTCAGTACTTC
CASSETGGAGIVAKNIQYF
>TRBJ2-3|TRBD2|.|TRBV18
TGTGCCAGCTCACCAAGGACTCTAGCGGGAGGTGGGAATACGCAGTATTTT
CASSPRTLAGGGNTQYF
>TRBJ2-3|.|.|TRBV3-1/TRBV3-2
TGTGCCAGCAGCCCAGCGTTAGGGGTTTCTACAGATACGCAGTATTTT
CASSPALGVSTDTQYF
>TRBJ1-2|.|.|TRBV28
TGTGCCAGCAGTTCCGGAGGAGTCTATGGCTACACCTTC
CASSSGGVYGYTF
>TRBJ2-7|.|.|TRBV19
TGTGCCAGTAGTATCAAGACTAGAGGGGCCTACGAGCAGTACTTC
CASSIKTRGAYEQYF
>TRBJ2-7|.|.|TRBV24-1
TGTGCCACCAGTGATTTGCCGACAGGAGGTATGTACTACGAGCAGTACTTC
CATSDLPTGGMYYEQYF
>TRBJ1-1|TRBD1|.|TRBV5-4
TGTGCCAGCAGCTTGGAACGTGACAGGGGGCGGTCGGCTTTCTTT
CASSLERDRGRSAFF
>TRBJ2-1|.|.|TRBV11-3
TGTGCCAGCAGCTCCGAGACTGGGAATGAGCAGTTCTTC
CASSSETGNEQFF
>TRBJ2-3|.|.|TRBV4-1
TGCGCCAGCAGCCAAGGTGGGACTTCTAGACGGAGAGATACGCAGTATTTT
CASSQGGTSRRRDTQYF
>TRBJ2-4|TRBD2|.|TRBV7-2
TGTGCCAGCAGCTCGGGACTAGCGGGGCTAGCCAAAAACATTCAGTACTTC
CASSSGLAGLAKNIQYF